These 8 T cell receptor beta chains were sequenced from one sample in a study of blood T cell repertoires in COVID-19. This table comes from immunoSEQ multiplex PCR, and its TCRdb copy is limited to in-frame clones, with some not included. In the table there are 140,000 to 150,000 clones, roughly 77% of which are singletons. Sample: peripheral blood. The source is a man in his sixties with acute or convalescent COVID-19.

The chain joins TRBV30 to TRBJ1-6; maybe TRBD1 (6 bases). CDR3 length: 14 amino acids. Per the germline V gene, CDR1 is GTSNPN and CDR2 is SVGIG (reference sequence). The V gene lost 2 bases and the J gene lost 4 bases, with 9 bases spanning the gap. Written as DNA, the CDR3 is TGTGCCTGGAGTAAGGGACAATATAATTCACCCCTCCACTTT. Amino acid sequence: CAWSKGQYNSPLHF.

The CDR3 nucleotides are TGTGCCAGCAGTGATTGGTCGGGTTCTTATGGCTACACCTTC. Its protein product is CASSDWSGSYGYTF. The chain couples TRBV6-1 to TRBJ1-2; D unclear. V shed 3 bases and J shed 5 bases, with 13 bases lying between them. CDR3 length: 14 amino acids. The germline V gene has CDR1 MNHNS and CDR2 SASEGT.

The chain employs TRBV4-2 and TRBJ1-2, with D possibly TRBD1 on 5 matching bases. Between the trimmed V and J ends, which lost 0 bases and 5 bases, there was a span of 13 bases. From germline, CDR1 is LGHNA and CDR2 YNFKEQ. CDR3 size: 15 residues. The CDR3 DNA reads TGTGCCAGCAGCCAAGATAATGGAAGGGGTTATGGCTACACCTTC. Its protein is CASSQDNGRGYGYTF.

The V gene is TRBV29-1, the J gene TRBJ2-7; D is undetermined. V dropped 4 bases and J dropped 3 bases, with 16 bases sitting between them. Germline V gene data show CDR1 as SQVTM and CDR2 as ANQGSEA. The CDR3 runs 14 residues. CDR3 protein: CSVASPDKDYEQYF. The CDR3 region has the DNA TGCAGCGTTGCCTCGCCTGACAAGGACTACGAGCAGTACTTC.

The chain recombines TRBV6-4 with TRBJ2-1, with 9 bases identical to TRBD1. CDR1 and CDR2 from the germline V gene are MRHNA and SNTAGT. The CDR3 extends over 16 amino acids. V lost 5 bases to trimming and J lost 4 bases; unmatched junction nucleotides: 9. This CDR3 is CASSPATGTGYNEQFF. For the CDR3, the DNA is TGTGCCAGCAGTCCAGCGACCGGGACAGGGTACAATGAGCAGTTCTTC.

V is TRBV9 and J is TRBJ2-1; 14 nucleotides align to TRBD2. CDR3 length equals 15 residues. The junction had 2 bases not matched to a gene; V was cut back by 0 bases and J by 9 bases. CDR1 and CDR2 from the germline V gene are SGDLS and YYNGEE. The CDR3 reads CASSVVGTSGSEQFF. The CDR3 DNA follows: TGTGCCAGCAGCGTAGTAGGGACTAGCGGGAGTGAGCAGTTCTTC.

This chain connects TRBV10-2 to TRBJ2-5, with 13 bases matching TRBD2. Germline V gives CDR1 WSHSY, CDR2 SAAADI. Trimming at V came to 5 bases and at J to 4 bases, leaving 4 bases not matched to a gene. This CDR3 is built from 15 residues. In nucleotides, the CDR3 is TGCGCCAGCAGTCCGGGACTAGCGGGAACAGAGACCCAGTACTTC. Encoded protein: CASSPGLAGTETQYF.

The rearrangement links TRBV6-5 to TRBJ2-5; D is unresolved. In germline, CDR1 is MNHEY, CDR2 SVGAGI. This CDR3 is built from 10 residues. Trimming took off 10 bases at V and 5 bases at J, with 8 bases between the two ends. CDR3 residues: CATRQETQYF. The CDR3 DNA is TGTGCCACCCGCCAGGAGACCCAGTACTTC.